This is a list of T cell receptor beta chains from one sample in a study of T cells after yellow fever vaccination. Using its own MiXCR run on the 5' RACE reads, TCRdb lists one record per CDR3 protein. The data contain a few hundred thousand distinct CDR3 sequences, around 7% of them singletons. The input for sequencing was PBMCs, taken 45 days after the first yellow fever vaccination. The receptors were gathered from a man aged 18 to 35 who received the YFV17D yellow fever vaccine. CDR3s include the opening cysteine and the closing phenylalanine or tryptophan. The D gene is left open where the match is weak. Clone size is stated in some rows and not others, as once, few, many or a class when expanded.

NA	TRBV6-2/TRBV6-3	NA	TRBJ2-3	TGTGCCAGCAGGCCCCGCCCAGGAGCCACAGATACGCAGTATTTT	CASRPRPGATDTQYF
NA	TRBV28	NA	TRBJ2-4	TGTGCCAGCAGTTCCGAACAGGCTAACCGAGGAAACATTCAGTACTTC	CASSSEQANRGNIQYF
NA	TRBV18	NA	TRBJ2-7	TGTGCCAGCTCGACAGGAACCTACGAGCAGTACTTC	CASSTGTYEQYF
TRBD2	TRBV20-1	few	TRBJ2-3	TGCAGTGCCATCCGACTAGCGGGGGAGTCCCGTGATACGCAGTATTTT	CSAIRLAGESRDTQYF
TRBD1	TRBV12-3/TRBV12-4	NA	TRBJ2-3	TGTGCCAGCAGCCTATGGGGCCGGACAGGGTGGGACACAGATACGCAGTATTTT	CASSLWGRTGWDTDTQYF
NA	TRBV5-4	few	TRBJ2-7	TGTGCCAGCAGTCCGGGACATGGATCTTCCTACGAGCAGTACTTC	CASSPGHGSSYEQYF
NA	TRBV27	few	TRBJ1-5	TGTGCCAGCACCTCGGGGGAGGGACAGCCCCAGCATTTT	CASTSGEGQPQHF
TRBD2	TRBV11-2	many	TRBJ2-3	TGTGCCAGCAGCTTATATATTTGGTCTAGCGGGGGGGCAGATACGCAGTATTTT	CASSLYIWSSGGADTQYF
NA	TRBV4-1	NA	TRBJ2-4	TGCGCCAGCAGCCAAGCCCCCGGGTTAGCCAAAAACATTCAGTACTTC	CASSQAPGLAKNIQYF
TRBD2	TRBV11-2	few	TRBJ2-1	TGTGCCAGCAGCTTAAGGGGGACTAGCGGGGGGATCTACAATGAGCAGTTCTTC	CASSLRGTSGGIYNEQFF
TRBD2	TRBV5-1	NA	TRBJ2-3	TGCGCCAGCGGTGGACTAGCCGACACAGATACGCAGTATTTT	CASGGLADTDTQYF
NA	TRBV20-1	many	TRBJ2-4	TGCAGTGTCTCTCTTGGAAACAGGGAAAACATTCAGTACTTC	CSVSLGNRENIQYF
NA	TRBV6-2/TRBV6-3	few	TRBJ2-1	TGTGCCAGCAGTTCGGCCGGCAGGGTCGGTAGCAATGAGCAGTTCTTC	CASSSAGRVGSNEQFF
NA	TRBV6-5	NA	TRBJ2-3	TGTGCCAGCAGTTACCCGGGTGGGAAGACGCAGTATTTT	CASSYPGGKTQYF
NA	TRBV7-3	few	TRBJ1-4	TGTGCCAGCAGCTTAGGGACGGGTGAAAAACTGTTTTTT	CASSLGTGEKLFF
TRBD2	TRBV7-7	many	TRBJ2-1	TGTGCTAGCAGCTTAGAGGCTAGCGGGGGGAGTGAGCAGTTCTTC	CASSLEASGGSEQFF
NA	TRBV3-1	NA	TRBJ1-1	TGTGCCAGCAGCCAACGGCAGGGATACGAAGCTTTCTTT	CASSQRQGYEAFF
TRBD1	TRBV10-2	NA	TRBJ1-2	TGCGCCAGCAGTGAGTCGGAGTCAGGGGGTTCCTATGGCTACACCTTC	CASSESESGGSYGYTF
TRBD1	TRBV6-5	few	TRBJ1-1	TGTGCCAGCAGTTCCTCCGGACAGGGGAACACTGAAGCTTTCTTT	CASSSSGQGNTEAFF
NA	TRBV4-3	NA	TRBJ1-1	TGCGCCAGCAGCCAAGGCCACAGCTGGGCTTTCTTT	CASSQGHSWAFF
TRBD1	TRBV3-1	few	TRBJ1-5	TGTGCCAGCAGCCAAGATAACTCCGGACAGGCCAATCAGCCCCAGCATTTT	CASSQDNSGQANQPQHF
TRBD1	TRBV10-3	few	TRBJ2-1	TGTGCCATCAGTACGGGACAGGGGGGCAATGAGCAGTTCTTC	CAISTGQGGNEQFF
NA	TRBV9	few	TRBJ2-3	TGTGCCAGCAGCCCTCGCCCAGCCCGCAGGGGGGTAGATACGCAGTATTTT	CASSPRPARRGVDTQYF
NA	TRBV11-2	NA	TRBJ1-2	TGTGCCAGCAGCTTATTAGCTAACTATGGCTACACCTTC	CASSLLANYGYTF
NA	TRBV5-5	many	TRBJ2-5	TGTGCCAGCAGCGACTCGAGAACGGGGGAAGAGACCCAGTACTTC	CASSDSRTGEETQYF
NA	TRBV24-1	NA	TRBJ2-2	TGTGCCACCAGTGCCCCTTCGAGGGGGTCGGTGGCCGGGGAGCTGTTTTTT	CATSAPSRGSVAGELFF
TRBD2	TRBV10-2	many	TRBJ2-3	TGCGCCAGCAGTCGGGACTACCCAAACACAGATACGCAGTATTTT	CASSRDYPNTDTQYF
TRBD1	TRBV28	NA	TRBJ2-3	TGTGCCAGCACCCACGGACAGGGGGATACGCAGTATTTT	CASTHGQGDTQYF
TRBD2	TRBV7-2	many	TRBJ2-2	TGTGCCAGCAGCTTCCGGGGGGGACGGACCGGGGAGCTGTTTTTT	CASSFRGGRTGELFF
NA	TRBV5-1	few	TRBJ1-3	TGCGCCAGCAGCCTCGGGCCTCCAAGAAACACCATATATTTT	CASSLGPPRNTIYF
NA	TRBV7-3	NA	TRBJ1-3	TGTGCCAGCAGCCCCGGAAGTGGGGGGCACACCATATATTTT	CASSPGSGGHTIYF
NA	TRBV29-1	many	TRBJ2-2	TGCAGCGTCAACTATTTGAACACCGGGGAGCTGTTTTTT	CSVNYLNTGELFF
NA	TRBV20-1	few	TRBJ1-5	TGCAGTGCTAGAGATCGGCCAGGGAGCAATCAGCCCCAGCATTTT	CSARDRPGSNQPQHF
NA	TRBV6-4	many	TRBJ2-3	TGTGCCAGCAGTGAAGAGGGGGGGCCAGATACGCAGTATTTT	CASSEEGGPDTQYF
NA	TRBV6-5	few	TRBJ1-3	TGTGCCAGCAGTTACTCTACGGGGACCCCAGGAGGAAACACCATATATTTT	CASSYSTGTPGGNTIYF
NA	TRBV6-6	NA	TRBJ1-2	TGTGCCAGCAGCCGAGAACAAGTTGGCGGCTACACCTTC	CASSREQVGGYTF
NA	TRBV24-1	NA	TRBJ2-2	TGTGCCACCAGTGACACCGGGACACCGAACACCGGGGAGCTGTTTTTT	CATSDTGTPNTGELFF
NA	TRBV7-2	many	TRBJ1-1	TGTGCCAGCAGCTTAGAGGACAGACGAGCTTTCTTT	CASSLEDRRAFF
TRBD2	TRBV6-5	few	TRBJ2-7	TGTGCCAGCAGTTACGAGACTAGCGGGGCCTCCTACGAGCAGTACTTC	CASSYETSGASYEQYF
TRBD1	TRBV3-1	few	TRBJ2-1	TGTGCCAGCAGCCAGGACGGACAGGGTATTAGGGATGAGCAGTTCTTC	CASSQDGQGIRDEQFF
NA	TRBV5-5	few	TRBJ1-2	TGTGCCAGCAGCTTGGCCCGCCGGAATGGCTACACCTTC	CASSLARRNGYTF
NA	TRBV5-1	many	TRBJ2-5	TGCGCCAGCACCTCCGCCCGGGACCCACGGCAGGGGACCCAGTACTTC	CASTSARDPRQGTQYF
TRBD2	TRBV7-2	many	TRBJ2-7	TGTGCCAGCAGCTCCTTAGCGGGGGGCTGGGACTACGAGCAGTACTTC	CASSSLAGGWDYEQYF
NA	TRBV19	few	TRBJ1-2	TGTGCCAGTAGTATGGCCGGCATTAATTCTAACTATGGCTACACCTTC	CASSMAGINSNYGYTF
NA	TRBV7-9	NA	TRBJ2-1	TGTGCCAGCAGCTCCGCCGGGCGGGGCCTGGGAAATGAGCAGTTCTTC	CASSSAGRGLGNEQFF
NA	TRBV5-1	NA	TRBJ2-1	TGCGCCAGCAGGGGTCGGGGGAGCTCCTACAATGAGCAGTTCTTC	CASRGRGSSYNEQFF
NA	TRBV5-1	few	TRBJ1-2	TGCGCCAGCAGCTCGACAGCCTCTAACTATGGCTACACCTTC	CASSSTASNYGYTF
NA	TRBV10-3	many	TRBJ1-1	TGTGCCACCAACCCCGGAGGAGGCAACACTGAAGCTTTCTTT	CATNPGGGNTEAFF
NA	TRBV6-1	few	TRBJ1-2	TGTGCCAGCATCCCGGGATACAGGTTTCTTTCCTATGGCTACACCTTC	CASIPGYRFLSYGYTF
NA	TRBV6-1	NA	TRBJ1-1	TGTGCCAGCAGTGAAATGGGGGTGAGGTCAAGAGGGACTGAAGCTTTCTTT	CASSEMGVRSRGTEAFF
NA	TRBV29-1	NA	TRBJ2-3	TGCAGCGTTGAAAGGCGCCAGGGACCTATCACAGATACGCAGTATTTT	CSVERRQGPITDTQYF
NA	TRBV7-9	few	TRBJ1-4	TGTGCCAGCGGGGGGTCCCCAGGGACTAATGAAAAACTGTTTTTT	CASGGSPGTNEKLFF
TRBD2	TRBV24-1	few	TRBJ2-1	TGTGCCACCAGCGGGGGGGCCCCCTACAATGAGCAGTTCTTC	CATSGGAPYNEQFF
NA	TRBV30	NA	TRBJ2-7	TGTGCCTGGGGATCCGGGATCTTGACGGCCTACGAGCAGTACTTC	CAWGSGILTAYEQYF
TRBD1	TRBV18	few	TRBJ2-7	TGTGCCAGCTCACCGATGACAGGGGGCTACGAGCAGTACTTC	CASSPMTGGYEQYF
TRBD1	TRBV4-3	NA	TRBJ2-1	TGCGCCAGCAGCCAAGAAATAAGGGGGCATGGCTACAATGAGCAGTTCTTC	CASSQEIRGHGYNEQFF
NA	TRBV9	NA	TRBJ2-7	TGTGCCAGCAGCGTAGGTGGGACTCGTCCCTACGAGCAGTACTTC	CASSVGGTRPYEQYF
NA	TRBV4-3	few	TRBJ2-1	TGCGCCAGCAGCCTACACCGGGGCAGTTACAATGAGCAGTTCTTC	CASSLHRGSYNEQFF
NA	TRBV29-1	NA	TRBJ1-1	TGCAGCGTTGATTGGGGGTCGACTGAAGCTTTCTTT	CSVDWGSTEAFF
NA	TRBV4-1	NA	TRBJ1-1	TGCGCCAGCAGCCACAGACACTCCGGGGACACTGAAGCTTTCTTT	CASSHRHSGDTEAFF